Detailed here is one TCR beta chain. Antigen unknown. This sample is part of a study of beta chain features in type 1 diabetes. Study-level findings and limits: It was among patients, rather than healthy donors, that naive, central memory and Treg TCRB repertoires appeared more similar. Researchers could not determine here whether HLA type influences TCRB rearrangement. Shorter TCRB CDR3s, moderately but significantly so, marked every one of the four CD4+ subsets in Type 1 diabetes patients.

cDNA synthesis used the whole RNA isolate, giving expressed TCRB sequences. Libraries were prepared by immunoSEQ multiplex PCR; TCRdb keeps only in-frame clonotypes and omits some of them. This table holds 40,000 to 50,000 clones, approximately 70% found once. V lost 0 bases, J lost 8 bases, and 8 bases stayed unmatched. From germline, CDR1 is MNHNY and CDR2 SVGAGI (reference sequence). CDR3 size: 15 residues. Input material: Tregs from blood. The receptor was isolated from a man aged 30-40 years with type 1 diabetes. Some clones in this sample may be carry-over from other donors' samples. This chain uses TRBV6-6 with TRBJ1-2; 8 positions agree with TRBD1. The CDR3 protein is CASSYSKTGVGGYTF. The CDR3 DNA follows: TGTGCCAGCAGTTACTCGAAGACAGGGGTCGGAGGCTACACCTTC.